The rows below give T cell receptor beta chains drawn from one sample of a study of long-term antiretroviral therapy in people with HIV. Method: immunoSEQ multiplex PCR; TCRdb's copy keeps in-frame clones and lacks some. The sample records under 35,000 clones, 94% being singletons. The sample consisted of unsorted PBMCs, taken more than 5 years after starting antiretroviral therapy. Receptor source: a woman in her 50s with HIV. Each CDR3 is given with its conserved first and last residue. The order of the fields is clone size, D gene, J gene, V gene, CDR3 DNA, CDR3 protein. The D gene is left open where the match is weak. Size values are once, few and many counts, or a class for expanded clones, and some rows have none.

size: NA; D: TRBD1; J: TRBJ1-5; V: TRBV27; DNA: TGTGCCAGCAGTCCCCGGGACAGGGGCAATCAGCCCCAGCATTTT; CDR3: CASSPRDRGNQPQHF
size: NA; D: NA; J: TRBJ1-4; V: TRBV14; DNA: TGTGCCAGCAGCCGGAACCGGGGGGGGGAAAAACTGTTTTTT; CDR3: CASSRNRGGEKLFF
size: NA; D: NA; J: TRBJ1-1; V: TRBV19; DNA: TGTGCCAGTAGTACCTCCAGGCCAGGAGCTGAAGCTTTCTTT; CDR3: CASSTSRPGAEAFF
size: NA; D: NA; J: TRBJ1-3; V: TRBV6-1; DNA: TGTGCCAGCAGTGACTGGGCAGGCTCGGGAAACACCATATATTTT; CDR3: CASSDWAGSGNTIYF
size: NA; D: NA; J: TRBJ1-4; V: TRBV6-1; DNA: TGTGCCAGCAGTGGGAGGGTCGGGGAAAAACTGTTTTTT; CDR3: CASSGRVGEKLFF
size: NA; D: TRBD1; J: TRBJ2-3; V: TRBV10-3; DNA: TGTGCCATCGCGCGCGGGACAGGGTTAATGGGAGATACGCAGTATTTT; CDR3: CAIARGTGLMGDTQYF
size: NA; D: TRBD1; J: TRBJ1-1; V: TRBV5-6; DNA: TGTGCCAGCAGCCCCTGGGGGACAGGGGGTTGGACTGAAGCTTTCTTT; CDR3: CASSPWGTGGWTEAFF
size: NA; D: NA; J: TRBJ2-5; V: TRBV6-5; DNA: TGTGCCAGCAGCCCAACCTGGACCGGAGAGACCCAGTACTTC; CDR3: CASSPTWTGETQYF
size: NA; D: TRBD1; J: TRBJ1-2; V: TRBV6-1; DNA: TGTGCCGGCCAGACAGGGAACAAATATGGCTACACCTTC; CDR3: CAGQTGNKYGYTF
size: NA; D: TRBD1; J: TRBJ1-1; V: TRBV6-6; DNA: TGTGCCAGCAGGGTAAGGACAGGGGGCAGGACTGAAGCTTTCTTT; CDR3: CASRVRTGGRTEAFF
size: NA; D: NA; J: TRBJ1-5; V: TRBV5-8; DNA: TGTGCCAGCAGCTTGTACATTGATAGCAATCAGCCCCAGCATTTT; CDR3: CASSLYIDSNQPQHF
size: NA; D: TRBD2; J: TRBJ2-3; V: TRBV7-2; DNA: TGTGCCAGCAGCTTAGCATTGGGGGGGGATACGCAGTATTTT; CDR3: CASSLALGGDTQYF
size: NA; D: NA; J: TRBJ2-2; V: TRBV6-1; DNA: TGTGCCGCCAGCAGTGGGTATCTGGGTACCGGGGAGCTGTTTTTT; CDR3: CAASSGYLGTGELFF
size: NA; D: NA; J: TRBJ1-3; V: TRBV9; DNA: TGTGCCAGCAGCGTAGAGGTGGAATCCAGCACCATATATTTT; CDR3: CASSVEVESSTIYF
size: NA; D: TRBD1; J: TRBJ1-1; V: TRBV19; DNA: TGTGCCAGTACCGAATCGACAGGGTTGGGGAACACTGAAGCTTTCTTT; CDR3: CASTESTGLGNTEAFF
size: NA; D: NA; J: TRBJ2-7; V: TRBV7-2; DNA: TGTGCCAGCAGCTTAGAGGCCACAAGGGGCGAGCAGTACTTC; CDR3: CASSLEATRGEQYF
size: NA; D: TRBD1; J: TRBJ1-6; V: TRBV10-3; DNA: TGTGCCATCAGGGAAACAGGGGGAGGTTCACCCCTCCACTTT; CDR3: CAIRETGGGSPLHF
size: NA; D: TRBD1; J: TRBJ2-5; V: TRBV7-8; DNA: TGTGCCAGCAGCCCCCCGGTTAGGACAGGGGAAGTGGAGACCCAGTACTTC; CDR3: CASSPPVRTGEVETQYF
size: NA; D: NA; J: TRBJ2-1; V: TRBV11-2; DNA: TGTGCCAGCAGCTTAGAAGGTTACGGGAACCCCTACAATGAGCAGTTCTTC; CDR3: CASSLEGYGNPYNEQFF
size: few; D: NA; J: TRBJ1-2; V: TRBV2; DNA: TGTGCCAGCAGTGAGCGGAGAGGGCATGGCTACACCTTC; CDR3: CASSERRGHGYTF
size: NA; D: NA; J: TRBJ2-7; V: TRBV5-5; DNA: TGTGCCAGCAGCTTGGGGATTCGAGGGACCTACGAGCAGTACTTC; CDR3: CASSLGIRGTYEQYF
size: NA; D: NA; J: TRBJ1-4; V: TRBV6-6; DNA: TGTGCCAGCAGCTTACAACCGGCGTCGGAAAAACTGTTTTTT; CDR3: CASSLQPASEKLFF
size: NA; D: NA; J: TRBJ1-1; V: TRBV7-9; DNA: TGTGCCAGCAGCTTAATGTCTTGGACAGACACTGAAGCTTTCTTT; CDR3: CASSLMSWTDTEAFF
size: NA; D: NA; J: TRBJ2-7; V: TRBV14; DNA: TGTGCCAGCAGCCGAAGAGCTCTTGGGACGGACTCCTACGAGCAGTACTTC; CDR3: CASSRRALGTDSYEQYF
size: NA; D: NA; J: TRBJ1-1; V: TRBV10-1; DNA: TGCGCCAGCAGTGTAGACCGTGGGTTGAGTGAAGCTTTCTTT; CDR3: CASSVDRGLSEAFF
size: NA; D: TRBD1; J: TRBJ2-3; V: TRBV6-6; DNA: TGTGCCAGCAGAGACAGGGGGACAGATACGCAGTATTTT; CDR3: CASRDRGTDTQYF
size: NA; D: NA; J: TRBJ2-3; V: TRBV4-1; DNA: TGCGCCAGCAGCCAAGACATACTAGGGGATACGCAGTATTTT; CDR3: CASSQDILGDTQYF
size: NA; D: NA; J: TRBJ2-1; V: TRBV6-6; DNA: TGTGCCAGCAGTTACTCTAACAACAATGAGCAGTTCTTC; CDR3: CASSYSNNNEQFF
size: NA; D: NA; J: TRBJ1-3; V: TRBV2; DNA: TGTGCCAGCACGGTTCTCCGAAACACCATATATTTT; CDR3: CASTVLRNTIYF
size: NA; D: NA; J: TRBJ2-7; V: TRBV5-6; DNA: TGTGCCAGCAGCTTGGCGGGGAGCTCCTACGAGCAGTACTTC; CDR3: CASSLAGSSYEQYF
size: NA; D: NA; J: TRBJ1-1; V: TRBV19; DNA: TGTGCCAGTCTACAGAATTTGGGGGCAATGAACACTGAAGCTTTCTTT; CDR3: CASLQNLGAMNTEAFF
size: NA; D: TRBD1; J: TRBJ1-4; V: TRBV5-6; DNA: TGTGCCAGCAGCTGGACAGGGGAACCAGCCGATAATGAAAAACTGTTTTTT; CDR3: CASSWTGEPADNEKLFF
size: once; D: NA; J: TRBJ1-1; V: TRBV5-4; DNA: TGTGCCAGCAGCAAAAACACTGAAGCTTTCTTT; CDR3: CASSKNTEAFF
size: NA; D: NA; J: TRBJ2-5; V: TRBV6-5; DNA: TGTGCCAGCAGTTACTCGAAAGGCCAGACCCAGTACTTC; CDR3: CASSYSKGQTQYF
size: NA; D: TRBD1; J: TRBJ1-6; V: TRBV6-6; DNA: TGTGCCAGCAGGACAGGGGGCCGTAATTCACCCCTCCACTTT; CDR3: CASRTGGRNSPLHF
size: NA; D: TRBD2; J: TRBJ2-7; V: TRBV2; DNA: TGTGCCAGCAGTGCTACCGAGGATAGCGGGGACTACGAGCAGTACTTC; CDR3: CASSATEDSGDYEQYF
size: NA; D: NA; J: TRBJ2-7; V: TRBV5-6; DNA: TGTGCCAGCGTTGGTCGGACCTGGAGGTCCTACGAGCAGTACTTC; CDR3: CASVGRTWRSYEQYF
size: NA; D: TRBD1; J: TRBJ1-1; V: TRBV9; DNA: TGTGCCAGCAGCGCAACAGGGACAGTCACTGAAGCTTTCTTT; CDR3: CASSATGTVTEAFF
size: NA; D: NA; J: TRBJ1-5; V: TRBV30; DNA: TGTGCCTGGAGTAAGGGGTTTGATAAGCCCCAGCATTTT; CDR3: CAWSKGFDKPQHF
size: NA; D: NA; J: TRBJ1-1; V: TRBV30; DNA: TGTGCCTGGAGTCCCCTGAACACTGAAGCTTTCTTT; CDR3: CAWSPLNTEAFF
size: NA; D: NA; J: TRBJ2-5; V: TRBV5-1; DNA: TGCGCCAGCAGCTCGACTGGACTCAGCCAAGAGACCCAGTACTTC; CDR3: CASSSTGLSQETQYF
size: NA; D: NA; J: TRBJ1-6; V: TRBV5-1; DNA: TGCGCCAGCAGCTCAGCTGGCCCTATTTCACCCCTCCACTTT; CDR3: CASSSAGPISPLHF
size: once; D: NA; J: TRBJ1-5; V: TRBV13; DNA: TGTGCCAGCAGCTTAAATTTCGGGCAGAATAGCAATCAGCCCCAGCATTTT; CDR3: CASSLNFGQNSNQPQHF
size: NA; D: NA; J: TRBJ1-1; V: TRBV11-3; DNA: TGTGCCAGCAGCTTTCAGCCCTGGACTGAAGCTTTCTTT; CDR3: CASSFQPWTEAFF
size: NA; D: NA; J: TRBJ1-1; V: TRBV7-6; DNA: TGTGCCAGCAGTTGGGACCTGGCACTCACTGAAGCTTTCTTT; CDR3: CASSWDLALTEAFF
size: NA; D: TRBD1; J: TRBJ1-5; V: TRBV6-1; DNA: TGTGCCAGCAGTCAGGGACAGAAGAATCAGCCCCAGCATTTT; CDR3: CASSQGQKNQPQHF
size: NA; D: NA; J: TRBJ1-1; V: TRBV7-8; DNA: TGTGCCAGCAGCTTAGAAGAACAGGGATTTAGCCCTGAAGCTTTCTTT; CDR3: CASSLEEQGFSPEAFF
size: NA; D: TRBD1; J: TRBJ2-5; V: TRBV5-1; DNA: TGCGCCAGCCGGGAACAGGGGGAAGAGACCCAGTACTTC; CDR3: CASREQGEETQYF
size: NA; D: TRBD2; J: TRBJ2-5; V: TRBV5-5; DNA: TGTGCCAGCAGCTCCGGACTAGCGGGGGGGAAGGGGTCAGAGACCCAGTACTTC; CDR3: CASSSGLAGGKGSETQYF
size: NA; D: TRBD1; J: TRBJ1-2; V: TRBV5-4; DNA: TGTGCCAGCAGCCGGGACAGGGTCCGGGGTAACTATGGCTACACCTTC; CDR3: CASSRDRVRGNYGYTF
size: NA; D: NA; J: TRBJ2-5; V: TRBV19; DNA: TGTGCCAGTAGTTTGCGCCTACAGGCTCAAGAGACCCAGTACTTC; CDR3: CASSLRLQAQETQYF
size: few; D: NA; J: TRBJ1-2; V: TRBV14; DNA: TGTGCCAGCAGCCCCTCTTCCTATGGCTACACCTTC; CDR3: CASSPSSYGYTF
size: NA; D: TRBD2; J: TRBJ2-5; V: TRBV5-1; DNA: TGCGCCAGCAGCTTCCGGACTAGCGGGGGGACAAGAGAGACCCAGTACTTC; CDR3: CASSFRTSGGTRETQYF